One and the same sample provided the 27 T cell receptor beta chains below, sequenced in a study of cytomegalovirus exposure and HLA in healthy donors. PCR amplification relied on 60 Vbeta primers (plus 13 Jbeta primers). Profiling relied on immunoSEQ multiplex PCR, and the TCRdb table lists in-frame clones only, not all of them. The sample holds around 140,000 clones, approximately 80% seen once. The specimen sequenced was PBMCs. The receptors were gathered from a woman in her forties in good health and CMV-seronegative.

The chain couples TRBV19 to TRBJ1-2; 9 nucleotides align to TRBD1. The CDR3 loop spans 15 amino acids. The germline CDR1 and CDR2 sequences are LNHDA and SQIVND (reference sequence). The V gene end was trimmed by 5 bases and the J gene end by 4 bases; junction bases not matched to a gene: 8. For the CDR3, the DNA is TGTGCCAGTAGTTCCGGACAGGGGACTAGCTATGGCTACACCTTC. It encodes CASSSGQGTSYGYTF.

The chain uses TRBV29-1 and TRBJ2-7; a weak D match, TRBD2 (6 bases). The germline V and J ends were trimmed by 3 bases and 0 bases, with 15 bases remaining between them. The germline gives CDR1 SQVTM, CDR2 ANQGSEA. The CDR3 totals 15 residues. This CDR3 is CSVESGTFSSYEQYF. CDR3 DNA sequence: TGCAGCGTTGAGTCCGGGACTTTTAGCTCCTACGAGCAGTACTTC.

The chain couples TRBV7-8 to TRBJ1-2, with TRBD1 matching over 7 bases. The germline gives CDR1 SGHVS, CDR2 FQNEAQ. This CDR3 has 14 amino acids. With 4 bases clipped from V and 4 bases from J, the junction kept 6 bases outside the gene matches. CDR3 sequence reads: CASSSRQGPYGYTF. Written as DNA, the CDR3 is TGTGCCAGCAGCTCCCGACAGGGACCCTATGGCTACACCTTC.

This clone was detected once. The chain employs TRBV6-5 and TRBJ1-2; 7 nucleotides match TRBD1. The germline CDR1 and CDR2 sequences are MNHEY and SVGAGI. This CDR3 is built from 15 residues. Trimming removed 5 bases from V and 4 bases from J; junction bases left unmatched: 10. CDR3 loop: CASSREEEGAYGYTF. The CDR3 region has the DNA TGTGCCAGCAGTAGGGAGGAGGAGGGGGCCTATGGCTACACCTTC.

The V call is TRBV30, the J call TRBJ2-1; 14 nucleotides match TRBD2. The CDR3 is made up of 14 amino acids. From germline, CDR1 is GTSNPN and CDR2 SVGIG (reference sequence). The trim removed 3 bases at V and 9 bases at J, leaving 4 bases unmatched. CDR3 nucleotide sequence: TGTGCCTGGAGCGGACTAGCGGGGGGTACTGAGCAGTTCTTC. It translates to CAWSGLAGGTEQFF. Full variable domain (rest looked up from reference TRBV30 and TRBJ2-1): SQTIHQWPATLVQPVGSPLSLECTVEGTSNPNLYWYRQAAGRGLQLLFYSVGIGQISSEVPQNLSASRPQDRQFILSSKKLLLSDSGFYLCAWSGLAGGTEQFFGPGTRLTVL.

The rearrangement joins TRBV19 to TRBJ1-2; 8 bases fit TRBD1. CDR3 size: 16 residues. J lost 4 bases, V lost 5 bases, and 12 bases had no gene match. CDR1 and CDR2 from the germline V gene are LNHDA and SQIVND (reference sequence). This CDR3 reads CASSVDRGGRSYGYTF. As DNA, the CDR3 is TGTGCCAGTAGTGTCGACAGGGGAGGCAGAAGCTATGGCTACACCTTC.

The CDR3 loop is CAWSDSREQYF. The CDR3 region has the DNA TGTGCCTGGAGTGACAGTCGCGAGCAGTACTTC. The chain is built from TRBV30 and TRBJ2-7; D not certain. Trimming left V 1 base short and J 6 bases short, with 7 bases between. The V gene's germline CDR1 is GTSNPN and CDR2 SVGIG (reference sequence). The CDR3 loop spans 11 amino acids.

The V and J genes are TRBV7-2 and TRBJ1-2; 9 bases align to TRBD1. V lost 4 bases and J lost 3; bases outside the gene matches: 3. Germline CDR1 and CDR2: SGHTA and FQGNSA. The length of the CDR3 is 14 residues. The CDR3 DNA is TGTGCCAGCAGCTCTCGGACAGGGGACTATGGCTACACCTTC. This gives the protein CASSSRTGDYGYTF.

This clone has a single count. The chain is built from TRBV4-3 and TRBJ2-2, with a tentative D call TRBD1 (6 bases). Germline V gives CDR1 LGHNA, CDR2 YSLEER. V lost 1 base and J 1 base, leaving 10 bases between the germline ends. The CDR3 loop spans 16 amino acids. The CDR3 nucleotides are TGCGCCAGCAGCCAAGGGCGGACAGTGAACACCGGGGAGCTGTTTTTT. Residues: CASSQGRTVNTGELFF.

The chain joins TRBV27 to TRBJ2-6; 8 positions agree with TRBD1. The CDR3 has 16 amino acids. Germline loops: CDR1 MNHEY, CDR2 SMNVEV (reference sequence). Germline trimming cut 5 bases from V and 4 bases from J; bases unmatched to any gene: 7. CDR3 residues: CASSARQGSGANVLTF. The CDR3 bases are TGTGCCAGCAGTGCTCGACAGGGGAGCGGGGCCAACGTCCTGACTTTC.

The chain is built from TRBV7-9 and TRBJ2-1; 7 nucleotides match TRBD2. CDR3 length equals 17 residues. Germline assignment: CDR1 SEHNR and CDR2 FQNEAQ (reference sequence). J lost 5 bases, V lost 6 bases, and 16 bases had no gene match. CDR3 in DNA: TGTGCCAGCAGAATTGAAACTAGCGTCAGGGTGGACAATGAGCAGTTCTTC. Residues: CASRIETSVRVDNEQFF.

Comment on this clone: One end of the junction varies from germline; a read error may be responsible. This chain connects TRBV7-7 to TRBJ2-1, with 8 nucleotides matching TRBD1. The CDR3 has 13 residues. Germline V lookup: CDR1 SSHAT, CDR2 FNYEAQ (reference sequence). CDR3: CASSRDRGDEQFF. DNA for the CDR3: TGTGCTAGCAGCCGCGACAGGGGAGATGAGCAGTTCTTC.

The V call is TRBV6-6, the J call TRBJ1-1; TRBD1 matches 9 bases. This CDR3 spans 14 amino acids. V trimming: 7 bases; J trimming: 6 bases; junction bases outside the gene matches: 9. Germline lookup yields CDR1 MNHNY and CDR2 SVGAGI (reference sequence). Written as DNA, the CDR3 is TGTGCCAGCACCCTGACAGGGGGAGGTTCTGAAGCTTTCTTT. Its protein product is CASTLTGGGSEAFF.

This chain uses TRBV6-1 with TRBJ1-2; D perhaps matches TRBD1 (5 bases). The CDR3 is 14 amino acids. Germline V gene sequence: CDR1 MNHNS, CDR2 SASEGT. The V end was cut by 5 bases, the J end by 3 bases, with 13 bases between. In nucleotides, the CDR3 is TGTGCCAGCAGTACGGACGTAGGGGACTATGGCTACACCTTC. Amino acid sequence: CASSTDVGDYGYTF.

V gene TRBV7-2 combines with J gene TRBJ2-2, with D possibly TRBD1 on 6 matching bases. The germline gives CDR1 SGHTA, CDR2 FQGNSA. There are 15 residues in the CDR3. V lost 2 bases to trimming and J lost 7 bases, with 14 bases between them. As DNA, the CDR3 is TGTGCCAGCAGCTTAAGGGGGATTCCGGGCGGGGAGCTGTTTTTT. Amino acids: CASSLRGIPGGELFF.

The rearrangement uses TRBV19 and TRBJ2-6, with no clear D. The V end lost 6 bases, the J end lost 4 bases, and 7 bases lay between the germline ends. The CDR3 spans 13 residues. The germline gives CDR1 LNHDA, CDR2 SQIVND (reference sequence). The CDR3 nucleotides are TGTGCCAGTAGGCGTATCGGGGCCAACGTCCTGACTTTC. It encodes CASRRIGANVLTF.

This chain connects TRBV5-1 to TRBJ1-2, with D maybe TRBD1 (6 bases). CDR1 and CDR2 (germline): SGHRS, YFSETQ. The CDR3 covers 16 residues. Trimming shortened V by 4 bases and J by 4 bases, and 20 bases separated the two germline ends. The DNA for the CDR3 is TGCGCCAGCAGCGATGCCCAGGGGAAGAAGTCCTATGGCTACACCTTC. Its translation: CASSDAQGKKSYGYTF.

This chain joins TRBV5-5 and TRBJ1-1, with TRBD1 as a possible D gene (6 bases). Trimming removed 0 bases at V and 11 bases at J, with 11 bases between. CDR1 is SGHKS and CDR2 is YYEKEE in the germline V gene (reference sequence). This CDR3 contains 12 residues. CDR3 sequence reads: CASSLEGGRAFF. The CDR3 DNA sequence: TGTGCCAGCAGCTTGGAGGGGGGGAGGGCTTTCTTT. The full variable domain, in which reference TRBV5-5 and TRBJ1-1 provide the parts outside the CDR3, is DAGVTQSPTHLIKTRGQQVTLRCSPISGHKSVSWYQQVLGQGPQFIFQYYEKEERGRGNFPDRFSARQFPNYSSELNVNALLLGDSALYLCASSLEGGRAFFGQGTRLTVV.

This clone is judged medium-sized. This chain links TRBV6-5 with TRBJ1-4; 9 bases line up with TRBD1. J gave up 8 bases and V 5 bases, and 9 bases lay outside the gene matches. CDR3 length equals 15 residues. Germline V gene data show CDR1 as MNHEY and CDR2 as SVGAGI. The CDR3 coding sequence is TGTGCCAGCAGTCGCACCGGGACAGGGAAAGAAAAACTGTTTTTT. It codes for CASSRTGTGKEKLFF.

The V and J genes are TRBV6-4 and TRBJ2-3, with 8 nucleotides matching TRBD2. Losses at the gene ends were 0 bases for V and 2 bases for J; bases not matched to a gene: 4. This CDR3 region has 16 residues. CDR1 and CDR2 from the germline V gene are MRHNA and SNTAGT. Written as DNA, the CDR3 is TGTGCCAGCAGTGACTCCAGCGGGGGCGTCACAGATACGCAGTATTTT. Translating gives CASSDSSGGVTDTQYF.

The CDR3: CASNHPGEQYF. DNA of the CDR3: TGTGCCAGCAATCACCCCGGCGAGCAGTACTTC. V gene TRBV6-5 combines with J gene TRBJ2-7; no clear D gene. Trimming removed 7 bases from V and 6 bases from J, with 10 bases in between. CDR3 size: 11 residues. The germline gives CDR1 MNHEY, CDR2 SVGAGI.

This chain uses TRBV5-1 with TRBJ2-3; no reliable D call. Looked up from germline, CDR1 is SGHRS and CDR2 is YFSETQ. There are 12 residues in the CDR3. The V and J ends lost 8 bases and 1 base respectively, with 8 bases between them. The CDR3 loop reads CARRVRTDTQYF. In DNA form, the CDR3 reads TGCGCCAGACGAGTACGCACAGATACGCAGTATTTT.

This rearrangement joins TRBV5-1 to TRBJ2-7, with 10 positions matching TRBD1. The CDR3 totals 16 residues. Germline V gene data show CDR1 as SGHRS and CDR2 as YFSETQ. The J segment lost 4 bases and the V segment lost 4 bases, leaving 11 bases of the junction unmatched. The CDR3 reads CASSLGRTGGRYEQYF. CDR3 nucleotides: TGCGCCAGCAGCCTAGGTCGGACAGGGGGTAGGTACGAGCAGTACTTC.

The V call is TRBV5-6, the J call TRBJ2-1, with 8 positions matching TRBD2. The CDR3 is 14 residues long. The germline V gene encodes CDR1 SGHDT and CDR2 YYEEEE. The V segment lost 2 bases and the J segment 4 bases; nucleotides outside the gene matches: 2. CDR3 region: CASSFSGAYNEQFF. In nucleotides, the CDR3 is TGTGCCAGCAGCTTTAGCGGGGCATACAATGAGCAGTTCTTC.

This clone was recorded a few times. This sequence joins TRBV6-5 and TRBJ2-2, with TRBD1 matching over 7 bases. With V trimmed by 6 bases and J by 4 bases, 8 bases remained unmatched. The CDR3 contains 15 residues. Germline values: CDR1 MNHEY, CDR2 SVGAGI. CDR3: CASSRQGISTGELFF. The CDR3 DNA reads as TGTGCCAGCAGCCGACAGGGTATAAGCACCGGGGAGCTGTTTTTT.

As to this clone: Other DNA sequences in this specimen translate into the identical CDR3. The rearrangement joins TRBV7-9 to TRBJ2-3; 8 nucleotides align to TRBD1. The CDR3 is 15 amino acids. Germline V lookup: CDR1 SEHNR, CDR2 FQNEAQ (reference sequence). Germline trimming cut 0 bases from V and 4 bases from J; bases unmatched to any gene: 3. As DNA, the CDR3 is TGTGCCAGCAGCTTAGCTCTGACAGGGGCAGATACGCAGTATTTT. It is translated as CASSLALTGADTQYF.

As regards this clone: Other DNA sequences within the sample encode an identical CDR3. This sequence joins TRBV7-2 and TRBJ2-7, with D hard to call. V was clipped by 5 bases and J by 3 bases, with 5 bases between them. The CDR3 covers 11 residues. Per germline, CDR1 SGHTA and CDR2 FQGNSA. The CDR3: CASSLSYEQYF. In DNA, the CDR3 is TGTGCCAGCAGCCTCAGCTACGAGCAGTACTTC.